This entry features one TCR beta chain sequence. No antigen is known for it. The V end was cut by 2 bases, the J end by 5 bases, with 12 bases between. CDR1 and CDR2 (germline): MDHEN, SYDVKM. This CDR3 is built from 14 residues. The data derive from a study of cytomegalovirus exposure and HLA in healthy donors. Profiled with immunoSEQ multiplex PCR; TCRdb holds only in-frame clones, not every one. Seen here are approximately 160,000 clones, 84% observed once, and the top ten hold roughly a tenth. Study-wide points: Most TCRs appeared rarely, but some public TCRs recurred in many donors. Some TCR beta chains (164 of them) were listed as cytomegalovirus-associated. A subsequent analysis found that TCR clusters from the first cohort also tended to co-occur in the 120 or so validation repertoires, with about 93% of cluster scores above 0. Confirmation was obtained in vitro that a few CMV-associated chains are specific for CMV antigens.

Material for sequencing was PBMCs. The chain couples TRBV28 to TRBJ1-1; perhaps TRBD1 as D (5 bases). The receptor was isolated from a man in his thirties or forties in good health and CMV-seropositive. The CDR3 nucleotides read TGTGCCAGCAGTTTAGACAGTAAAAGGACTGAAGCTTTCTTT. It codes for CASSLDSKRTEAFF.